Below, 12 T cell receptor beta chains from the same sample are listed, as sequenced in a study of graft-versus-host responses after intestinal transplantation. Their target antigens are unknown. Profiled with immunoSEQ multiplex PCR; TCRdb holds only in-frame clones, not every one. The table includes 88,000 or so clones, approximately 87% detected once. The material was unstimulated CD4+ T cells sorted from spleen or lymph node cells, obtained before intestinal transplant. These receptors originate from a human donor who received an intestinal transplant.

The chain couples TRBV9 to TRBJ2-3, with unresolved D. This CDR3 region has 14 residues. V was clipped by 4 bases and J by 2 bases, with 11 bases between them. CDR1 is SGDLS, CDR2 YYNGEE, per germline. CDR3 sequence (DNA): TGTGCCAGCAGCCCCATTGTCCACACAGATACGCAGTATTTT. This sequence encodes CASSPIVHTDTQYF.

The V and J genes are TRBV6-1 and TRBJ1-5, with D possibly TRBD1 on 5 matching bases. This CDR3 spans 14 amino acids. CDR1 is MNHNS, CDR2 SASEGT, per germline. V lost 3 bases to trimming and J lost 3 bases, with 9 bases between them. Written as DNA, the CDR3 is TGTGCCAGCAGTGATCGACAGCTCAATCAGCCCCAGCATTTT. It translates to CASSDRQLNQPQHF.

The chain employs TRBV5-6 and TRBJ2-5, with 9 bases lining up with TRBD2. In germline, CDR1 is SGHDT, CDR2 YYEEEE. CDR3 size: 15 residues. V shed 1 base and J 4 bases; nucleotides not matched to a gene: 5. CDR3 nucleotides: TGTGCCAGCAGCTTGCGCGGGGGGGCCGCAGAGACCCAGTACTTC. Protein: CASSLRGGAAETQYF. The entire variable domain, with the rest obtained from reference TRBV5-6 and TRBJ2-5, is as follows: DAGVTQSPTHLIKTRGQQVTLRCSPKSGHDTVSWYQQALGQGPQFIFQYYEEEERQRGNFPDRFSGHQFPNYSSELNVNALLLGDSALYLCASSLRGGAAETQYFGPGTRLLVL.

The chain uses TRBV18 and TRBJ1-6; the D gene is possibly TRBD1 (6 bases). This CDR3 has 16 amino acids. CDR1 KGHSH and CDR2 LQKENI come from the germline V gene. V lost 0 bases and J lost 11, with 17 bases in between. The CDR3 DNA sequence: TGTGCCAGCTCACCACCGAGTTCAGGGGATGGCGCACCCCTCCACTTT. It specifies CASSPPSSGDGAPLHF.

The chain carries TRBV5-1 and TRBJ1-2, with D possibly TRBD1 on 5 matching bases. Trimming took off 2 bases at V and 6 bases at J, with 17 bases between the two ends. The CDR3 runs 15 residues. Per germline, CDR1 SGHRS and CDR2 YFSETQ. This CDR3 is CASSFGDRQPNGYTF. The CDR3 coding sequence is TGCGCCAGCAGCTTTGGCGACAGACAACCAAATGGCTACACCTTC. Full variable domain (missing parts from reference TRBV5-1 and TRBJ1-2): KAGVTQTPRYLIKTRGQQVTLSCSPISGHRSVSWYQQTPGQGLQFLFEYFSETQRNKGNFPGRFSGRQFSNSRSEMNVSTLELGDSALYLCASSFGDRQPNGYTFGSGTRLTVV.

J is TRBJ1-4 and V is TRBV11-1, with 10 positions matching TRBD1. Germline CDR1 and CDR2: SGHAT and FQDESV (reference sequence). The CDR3 covers 15 residues. Trimming at V came to 2 bases and at J to 7 bases, leaving 4 bases not matched to a gene. This CDR3 reads CASSLTDRGSEKLFF. The CDR3 DNA is TGTGCCAGCAGCTTAACGGACAGGGGGAGTGAAAAACTGTTTTTT.

The V call is TRBV5-1, the J call TRBJ2-3; a possible D gene is TRBD2 (7 bases). This CDR3 contains 15 residues. The V end lost 3 bases, the J end lost 4 bases, and 15 bases lay between the germline ends. Germline V gene data show CDR1 as SGHRS and CDR2 as YFSETQ. DNA of the CDR3: TGCGCCAGCAGCTACCAGGGGAGGGTGGCAGATACGCAGTATTTT. Its translation is CASSYQGRVADTQYF. The full variable domain, with the rest looked up from reference TRBV5-1 and TRBJ2-3, is KAGVTQTPRYLIKTRGQQVTLSCSPISGHRSVSWYQQTPGQGLQFLFEYFSETQRNKGNFPGRFSGRQFSNSRSEMNVSTLELGDSALYLCASSYQGRVADTQYFGPGTRLTVL.

The chain couples TRBV6-1 to TRBJ1-2; D is possibly TRBD1 (6 bases). Trimming took 6 bases from V and 6 from J, leaving 14 bases between them. CDR1 and CDR2 (germline): MNHNS, SASEGT. The CDR3 runs to 13 residues. CDR3 loop: CASSLLNRDGYTF. CDR3 nucleotide sequence: TGTGCCAGCAGCCTTCTGAACAGGGATGGCTACACCTTC.

The chain recombines TRBV20-1 with TRBJ1-2; unclear D gene. The CDR3 contains 11 residues. Germline V gives CDR1 DFQATT, CDR2 SNEGSKA (reference sequence). V was trimmed by 4 bases and J by 11 bases, leaving 14 bases between them. The CDR3 reads CSAKEAMAYTF. In DNA, the CDR3 is TGCAGTGCTAAGGAGGCTATGGCTTACACCTTC.

In this sample, this clone turned up once. The V call is TRBV6-6, the J call TRBJ1-3, with TRBD1 identical over 9 bases. CDR1 is MNHNY and CDR2 is SVGAGI in the germline V gene (reference sequence). V trimming: 0 bases; J trimming: 9 bases; junction bases outside the gene matches: 3. This CDR3 region has 14 residues. The CDR3 DNA reads as TGTGCCAGCAGTTACTCGGGACAGGGAGGCACCATATATTTT. This encodes CASSYSGQGGTIYF.

The rearrangement uses TRBV4-1 and TRBJ1-1; 7 nucleotides align to TRBD1. The CDR3 contains 17 residues. Germline values: CDR1 MGHRA, CDR2 YSYEKL. Trimming removed 0 bases from V and 2 bases from J; junction bases left unmatched: 9. CDR3 residues: CASSQEPTGTENTEAFF. The DNA of the CDR3 is TGCGCCAGCAGCCAAGAACCCACCGGGACAGAAAACACTGAAGCTTTCTTT.

This chain connects TRBV5-1 to TRBJ1-6; no clear D. The CDR3 runs 17 residues. Germline lookup yields CDR1 SGHRS and CDR2 YFSETQ. V was cut by 2 bases and J by 0 bases, with 12 bases left in between. Here the CDR3 reads CASSLGSPSSYNSPLHF. The CDR3 bases are TGCGCCAGCAGCTTAGGGAGTCCAAGCTCCTATAATTCACCCCTCCACTTT.